This T cell receptor (beta chain) is from a study of post-analysis software for immune sequencing data. General study results and limits: About five TRBV segments occurring more often in patients than controls included TRBV5-6, TRBV5-1 and TRBV20-1. F measure showed strong co-clustering of same-batch samples.

This clonotype was seen many times. The antigen remains undetermined. Unique molecular identifiers had been added to the TCR beta cDNA libraries. TCRdb reanalysed the PCR reads using MiXCR and keeps one entry per CDR3 protein. The profile shows about 200,000 distinct CDR3 sequences, 29% of them singletons. Germline lookup yields CDR1 KGHSH and CDR2 LQKENI. With V trimmed by 1 base and J by 5 bases, 2 bases remained unmatched. The CDR3 totals 14 residues. J is TRBJ2-1 and V is TRBV18; 7 nucleotides match TRBD1. This TCR was sampled from a girl younger than 18 with multiple sclerosis. Input material: blood. The CDR3 region is CASSPQGADNEQFF. DNA of the CDR3: TGTGCCAGCTCACCACAGGGGGCGGACAATGAGCAGTTCTTC.